Each of the 29 T cell receptor beta chains below was sequenced from the same sample in a study of T-cell reconstitution after alpha-beta-depleted transplantation in children. The TCRbeta library was prepared with unique molecular identifiers. TCRdb processed the PCR reads anew with MiXCR; each CDR3 protein has one entry. In the table there are 90,000 to 120,000 distinct CDR3 sequences, approximately 6.6% of which are singletons. This specimen was PBMCs, mostly from graft donor cells, taken 360 days after TCRalphabeta/CD19-depleted stem cell transplant. These receptors all come from a male patient aged 2-15 years who had a stem cell transplant for acute lymphoblastic leukemia, so the T cells may come from the graft donor.

This clonotype has at least ten counts. The chain couples TRBV11-2 to TRBJ2-2, with 9 bases aligning to TRBD2. V was pared by 5 bases and J by 2 bases, with 6 bases of the junction left unmatched. Germline V CDR1 and CDR2: SGHAT, FQNNGV. The CDR3 is 16 amino acids. For the CDR3, the DNA is TGTGCCAGCAGCCAGTGGGGACTAGCAAACACCGGGGAGCTGTTTTTT. It specifies CASSQWGLANTGELFF.

This clonotype showed up many times. The chain is built from TRBV7-2 and TRBJ2-5; D might be TRBD2 (6 bases). V was pared by 3 bases and J by 5 bases, with 22 bases between. Per germline, CDR1 SGHTA and CDR2 FQGNSA. The CDR3 covers 17 residues. CDR3 DNA: TGTGCCAGCAGCTTTCCACCCCCTCTGCTGGAGGGGGAGACCCAGTACTTC. Amino acid sequence: CASSFPPPLLEGETQYF.

This clonotype showed up many times. The chain's CDR3 is CSAGTSGRARNEQFF. The CDR3 coding sequence is TGCAGTGCTGGGACTAGCGGGAGGGCCAGGAATGAGCAGTTCTTC. J is TRBJ2-1 and V is TRBV20-1; 16 bases fit TRBD2. V trimming: 5 bases; J trimming: 7 bases; junction bases outside the gene matches: 5. The CDR3 totals 15 residues. CDR1 and CDR2 (germline): DFQATT, SNEGSKA (reference sequence).

This clonotype turned up a few times. The chain couples TRBV4-2 to TRBJ2-2; unclear D gene. Trimming cost V 1 base and J 0 bases, with 6 bases left between them. The CDR3 consists of 15 residues. Germline assignment: CDR1 LGHNA and CDR2 YNFKEQ. The DNA of the CDR3 is TGTGCCAGCAGCCAAGGGCACGCGAACACCGGGGAGCTGTTTTTT. Protein: CASSQGHANTGELFF.

This clonotype showed up just a few times. The chain combines TRBV29-1 with TRBJ1-1; D is undetermined. The V and J ends lost 4 bases and 4 bases respectively, with 19 bases between them. Germline V gives CDR1 SQVTM, CDR2 ANQGSEA. The CDR3 is 15 residues long. The CDR3 loop reads CSVAPRETPRTEAFF. The CDR3 DNA follows: TGCAGCGTTGCCCCCCGGGAGACCCCCCGCACTGAAGCTTTCTTT.

In its sample, this clonotype was seen many times. V and J are TRBV6-5 and TRBJ2-3; 7 bases line up with TRBD2. V shed 7 bases, J shed 1 base, and the junction held 2 bases outside the gene matches. Germline lookup yields CDR1 MNHEY and CDR2 SVGAGI. The CDR3 spans 13 residues. CDR3 sequence: CASTGLGTDTQYF. CDR3 nucleotides: TGTGCCAGCACCGGACTAGGCACAGATACGCAGTATTTT.

Ten or more counts support this clonotype. The rearrangement links TRBV4-3 to TRBJ2-4; no firm D call. Trimming removed 1 base from V and 0 bases from J, with 13 bases in between. This CDR3 is 17 amino acids long. Germline V lookup: CDR1 LGHNA, CDR2 YSLEER. DNA of the CDR3: TGCGCCAGCAGCCAAGGGTTATGGTCCCTAGCCAAAAACATTCAGTACTTC. Its translation is CASSQGLWSLAKNIQYF.

In this sample, this clonotype turned up many times. The V gene is TRBV7-2, the J gene TRBJ1-1, with 10 bases fitting TRBD1. The trim removed 5 bases at V and 6 bases at J, leaving 3 bases unmatched. CDR3 length: 13 residues. The germline V gene encodes CDR1 SGHTA and CDR2 FQGNSA. The CDR3 region is CASSRDRGPEAFF. The DNA for the CDR3 is TGTGCCAGCAGCCGCGACAGGGGGCCTGAAGCTTTCTTT.

This clonotype was seen repeatedly, ten times or more. The chain couples TRBV4-3 to TRBJ2-3; D gene ambiguous. Trimming stripped 1 base from V and 3 bases from J, with 8 bases between. The germline CDR1 and CDR2 sequences are LGHNA and YSLEER. CDR3 length: 14 residues. Here the CDR3 reads CASSQGKGTDTQYF. CDR3 nucleotides: TGCGCCAGCAGCCAAGGAAAAGGGACAGATACGCAGTATTTT.

This clonotype was observed at least ten times. The chain recombines TRBV12-3 or TRBV12-4 with TRBJ1-2; weak D call: TRBD1 (6 bases). Between the trimmed V and J ends, which lost 8 bases and 3 bases, there was a span of 16 bases. The CDR3 consists of 14 residues. The CDR3 is CASLSLDRHYGYTF. The CDR3 DNA reads as TGTGCCAGCCTCAGTTTAGACAGGCACTATGGCTACACCTTC.

The genes are TRBV4-2 and TRBJ2-1, with 7 bases aligning to TRBD2. The CDR3 loop spans 16 amino acids. The J segment lost 0 bases and the V segment lost 4 bases, leaving 6 bases of the junction unmatched. The germline CDR1 and CDR2 sequences are LGHNA and YNFKEQ. CDR3 sequence (DNA): TGTGCCAGCAGCCTCCGTGGGACTAACTCCTACAATGAGCAGTTCTTC. The encoded protein is CASSLRGTNSYNEQFF.

In its sample, this clonotype was seen many times. J is TRBJ2-7 and V is TRBV4-3; D could derive from TRBD1 or TRBD2 (7 bases each). V gave up 8 bases and J gave up 5 bases, with 16 bases separating them. CDR1 is LGHNA, CDR2 YSLEER, per germline. The CDR3 is made up of 13 amino acids. In nucleotides, the CDR3 is TGCGCCAGCTCGGACAGGACTAGGGACGAGCAGTACTTC. Translating gives CASSDRTRDEQYF.

This clonotype was picked up many times. The gene calls are TRBV4-2 and TRBJ2-1; TRBD2 agrees at 7 bases. Germline values: CDR1 LGHNA, CDR2 YNFKEQ. This CDR3 is built from 12 residues. J was trimmed by 9 bases and V by 6 bases; bases with no gene match: 5. Here the CDR3 reads CASRGRDAEQFF. The CDR3 bases are TGTGCCAGCAGGGGGAGGGATGCTGAGCAGTTCTTC.

This clonotype was counted ten times or more. The chain's CDR3 is CASSSDVVGEQYF. The DNA for the CDR3 is TGTGCCAGCAGTTCGGACGTAGTGGGGGAGCAGTACTTC. This chain joins TRBV27 and TRBJ2-7; D ambiguous. Trimming shortened V by 4 bases and J by 7 bases, and 14 bases separated the two germline ends. The CDR3 is made up of 13 amino acids. Looked up from germline, CDR1 is MNHEY and CDR2 is SMNVEV (reference sequence).

In its sample, this clonotype was seen many times. The chain is built from TRBV7-9 and TRBJ1-1; D remains ambiguous. The length of the CDR3 is 13 residues. The V gene's germline CDR1 is SEHNR and CDR2 FQNEAQ (reference sequence). Trimming shortened V by 1 base and J by 4 bases, and 7 bases separated the two germline ends. The CDR3 region is CASSLGGGTEAFF. CDR3 coding DNA: TGTGCCAGCAGCTTAGGGGGTGGCACTGAAGCTTTCTTT.

V and J are TRBV7-9 and TRBJ2-7, with D unresolved. In germline, CDR1 is SEHNR, CDR2 FQNEAQ (reference sequence). CDR3 length: 14 residues. V was cut by 0 bases and J by 3 bases, with 9 bases left in between. The CDR3, as DNA: TGTGCCAGCAGCTTAGCTCGGCGGAACTACGAGCAGTACTTC. It is translated as CASSLARRNYEQYF.

The sample holds a few counts of this clonotype. The chain is built from TRBV24-1 and TRBJ2-4, with D maybe TRBD2 (6 bases). The length of the CDR3 is 12 residues. With 1 base removed from V and 9 bases from J, the gap between germline ends came to 6 bases. Per germline, CDR1 KGHDR and CDR2 SFDVKD. The CDR3 sequence: CATSDFGGIQYF. DNA for the CDR3: TGTGCCACCAGTGATTTCGGGGGCATTCAGTACTTC.

This clonotype was detected many times. The chain combines TRBV9 with TRBJ2-1; D is uncertain. The CDR3 is made up of 15 amino acids. V lost 3 bases and J lost 0, with 10 bases in between. Germline CDR1 reads SGDLS; CDR2 reads YYNGEE. CDR3 protein: CASSEDRSSYNEQFF. The DNA for the CDR3 is TGTGCCAGCAGCGAAGACCGAAGCTCCTACAATGAGCAGTTCTTC.

This clonotype was detected ten times or more. The J gene is TRBJ2-1, the V gene TRBV5-6; no firm D call. Deletions cut 2 bases from V and 8 bases from J, with 8 bases between. The CDR3 runs 12 residues. The germline CDR1 and CDR2 sequences are SGHDT and YYEEEE. The CDR3 here is CASSLGPYEQFF. In nucleotides, the CDR3 is TGTGCCAGCAGCTTAGGGCCCTATGAGCAGTTCTTC.

This clonotype was counted ten times or more. CDR3 amino acids: CATSDWASGTETQYF. CDR3 nucleotides: TGTGCCACCAGTGATTGGGCTAGCGGGACGGAGACCCAGTACTTC. This chain joins TRBV24-1 and TRBJ2-5; 9 nucleotides line up with TRBD2. Looked up from germline, CDR1 is KGHDR and CDR2 is SFDVKD. CDR3 length: 15 residues. Trimming removed 2 bases from V and 5 bases from J; junction bases left unmatched: 5.

This clonotype was seen at least ten times. This sequence joins TRBV29-1 and TRBJ2-2; D remains unclear. This CDR3 has 11 amino acids. Trimming took off 3 bases at V and 10 bases at J, with 9 bases between the two ends. Germline CDR1 SQVTM, CDR2 ANQGSEA. The CDR3 is CSVEGREELFF. The CDR3, as DNA: TGCAGCGTTGAGGGCCGAGAGGAGCTGTTTTTT.

The gene calls are TRBV6-6 and TRBJ2-7; D unclear. Between the trimmed V and J ends, which lost 1 base and 9 bases, there was a span of 13 bases. The CDR3 runs to 13 residues. Germline CDR1 and CDR2: MNHNY and SVGAGI (reference sequence). The CDR3 spells CASSYFDGIGQYF. CDR3 in DNA: TGTGCCAGCAGTTACTTCGACGGTATCGGGCAGTACTTC.

This clonotype turned up a few times. The chain has TRBV4-3 and TRBJ1-5, with 7 bases matching TRBD1. With 5 bases clipped from V and 3 bases from J, the junction kept 4 bases outside the gene matches. This CDR3 is 14 amino acids long. The V gene's germline CDR1 is LGHNA and CDR2 YSLEER. Here the CDR3 reads CASSSGQVNQPQHF. Here the CDR3 DNA reads TGCGCCAGCAGCTCAGGACAGGTCAATCAGCCCCAGCATTTT.

Only a few counts were recorded for this clonotype. The genes are TRBV13 and TRBJ2-5, with 9 bases matching TRBD2. CDR1 and CDR2 from the germline V gene are PRHDT and FYEKMQ (reference sequence). The CDR3 contains 14 residues. With 9 bases clipped from V and 5 bases from J, the junction kept 10 bases outside the gene matches. Written as DNA, the CDR3 is TGTGCCAGTCGGGCTAGCGGGACTTGGGAGACCCAGTACTTC. The encoded protein is CASRASGTWETQYF. The whole variable domain, remainder taken from reference TRBV13 and TRBJ2-5, is AAGVIQSPRHLIKEKRETATLKCYPIPRHDTVYWYQQGPGQDPQFLISFYEKMQSDKGSIPDRFSAQQFSDYHSELNMSSLELGDSALYFCASRASGTWETQYFGPGTRLLVL.

This clonotype was detected many times. The chain links TRBV3-1 to TRBJ2-7; no firm D call. The CDR3 sequence is 14 residues long. From germline, CDR1 is LGHDT and CDR2 YNNKEL (reference sequence). Trimming shortened V by 1 base and J by 1 base, and 8 bases separated the two germline ends. The CDR3 spells CASSQGKGSYEQYF. The CDR3 DNA is TGTGCCAGCAGCCAAGGGAAAGGGTCCTACGAGCAGTACTTC.

V usage is TRBV15 and J usage is TRBJ2-1; the match to TRBD2 covers 13 bases. CDR1 is LNHNV and CDR2 is YYDKDF in the germline V gene (reference sequence). The CDR3 is made up of 16 amino acids. V trimming: 5 bases; J trimming: 10 bases; junction bases outside the gene matches: 11. The CDR3 loop is CATSYRLAGGGGEQFF. The DNA of the CDR3 is TGTGCCACCAGCTACAGACTAGCGGGAGGAGGGGGGGAGCAGTTCTTC.

This clonotype came up many times. The chain carries TRBV27 and TRBJ2-3; a possible D gene is TRBD1 (6 bases). CDR3 length equals 14 residues. Germline CDR1 MNHEY, CDR2 SMNVEV (reference sequence). V was shortened by 2 bases and J by 3 bases, with 9 bases between the two germline ends. CDR3 DNA: TGTGCCAGCAGTTTAGGGGGCAGGACAGATACGCAGTATTTT. It is translated as CASSLGGRTDTQYF.

This clonotype was recorded many times. This chain connects TRBV5-6 to TRBJ1-5; 9 bases align to TRBD1. CDR1 and CDR2 from the germline V gene are SGHDT and YYEEEE. This CDR3 comprises 15 residues. V gave up 4 bases and J gave up 6 bases; unmatched junction bases: 8. CDR3: CASSIGTGQVQPQHF. The CDR3 DNA is TGTGCCAGCAGCATTGGGACAGGGCAGGTTCAGCCCCAGCATTTT. The whole variable domain, filled in from reference TRBV5-6 and TRBJ1-5, reads DAGVTQSPTHLIKTRGQQVTLRCSPKSGHDTVSWYQQALGQGPQFIFQYYEEEERQRGNFPDRFSGHQFPNYSSELNVNALLLGDSALYLCASSIGTGQVQPQHFGDGTRLSIL.

The V and J genes are TRBV7-2 and TRBJ2-2, with TRBD2 matching 9 bases. Per the germline V gene, CDR1 is SGHTA and CDR2 is FQGNSA. Trimming cost V 5 bases and J 5 bases; bases outside gene matches: 6. This CDR3 is 15 amino acids long. The CDR3: CASSPLAGVTGELFF. CDR3 bases: TGTGCCAGCAGCCCTTTAGCGGGGGTGACCGGGGAGCTGTTTTTT. Drawing the rest from reference TRBV7-2 and TRBJ2-2, the complete variable domain is GAGVSQSPSNKVTEKGKDVELRCDPISGHTALYWYRQSLGQGLEFLIYFQGNSAPDKSGLPSDRFSAERTGGSVSTLTIQRTQQEDSAVYLCASSPLAGVTGELFFGEGSRLTVL.